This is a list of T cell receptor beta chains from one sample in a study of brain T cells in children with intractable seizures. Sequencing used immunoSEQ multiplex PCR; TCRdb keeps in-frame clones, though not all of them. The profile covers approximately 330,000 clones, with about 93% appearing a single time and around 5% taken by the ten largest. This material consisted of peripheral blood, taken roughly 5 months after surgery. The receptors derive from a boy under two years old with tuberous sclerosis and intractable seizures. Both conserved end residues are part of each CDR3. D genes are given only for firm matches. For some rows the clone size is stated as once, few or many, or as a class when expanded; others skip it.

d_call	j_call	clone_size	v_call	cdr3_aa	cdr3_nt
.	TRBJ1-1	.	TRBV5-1	CASSLRETEAFF	TGCGCCAGCAGCTTGAGAGAAACTGAAGCTTTCTTT
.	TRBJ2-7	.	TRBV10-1	CASSEIGRRMGEQYF	TGCGCCAGCAGTGAGATTGGTAGGAGGATGGGCGAGCAGTACTTC
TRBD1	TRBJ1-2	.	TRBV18	CASSFDQGADGYTF	TGTGCCAGCTCATTTGATCAGGGGGCGGATGGCTACACCTTC
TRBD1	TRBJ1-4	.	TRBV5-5	CASSLYWDRSNEKLFF	TGTGCCAGCAGCCTATACTGGGACAGATCTAATGAAAAACTGTTTTTT
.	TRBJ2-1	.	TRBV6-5	CASSSIENEQFF	TGTGCCAGCAGTTCCATAGAGAATGAGCAGTTCTTC
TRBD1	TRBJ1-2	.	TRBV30	CAWSRDRDYGYTF	TGTGCCTGGAGTCGGGACAGGGACTATGGCTACACCTTC
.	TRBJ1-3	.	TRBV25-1	CASSSPGLSGNTIYF	TGTGCCAGCAGTTCCCCGGGGCTCTCTGGAAACACCATATATTTT
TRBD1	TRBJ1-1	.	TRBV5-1	CASSLGGWRGGWSEAFF	TGCGCCAGCAGCTTGGGGGGCTGGCGAGGGGGCTGGTCTGAAGCTTTCTTT
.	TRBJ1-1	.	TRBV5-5	CATKKMAGVGLDTEAFF	TGTGCCACCAAAAAGATGGCAGGGGTTGGTCTGGACACTGAAGCTTTCTTT
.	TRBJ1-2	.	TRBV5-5	CASSLVGVWAYGYTF	TGTGCCAGCAGCTTGGTCGGGGTTTGGGCCTATGGCTACACCTTC
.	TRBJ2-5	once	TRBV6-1	CASSELTETQYF	TGTGCCAGCAGTGAACTGACAGAGACCCAGTACTTC
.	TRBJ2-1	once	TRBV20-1	CSASGNKEQFF	TGCAGTGCTAGCGGGAACAAGGAGCAGTTCTTC
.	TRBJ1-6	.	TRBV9	CASSVGETGNSPLHF	TGTGCCAGCAGCGTAGGCGAGACTGGTAATTCACCCCTCCACTTT
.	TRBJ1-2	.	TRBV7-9	CASSLALVGSNYGYTF	TGTGCCAGCAGCTTAGCGCTTGTTGGGAGCAACTATGGCTACACCTTC
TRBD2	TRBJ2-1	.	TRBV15	CATSQLAENYNEQFF	TGTGCCACCAGTCAACTAGCGGAAAACTACAATGAGCAGTTCTTC
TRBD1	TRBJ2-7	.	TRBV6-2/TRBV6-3	CASSYGTENSYEQYF	TGTGCCAGCAGTTACGGGACAGAGAACTCCTACGAGCAGTACTTC
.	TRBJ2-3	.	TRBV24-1	CATGGNNTDTQYF	TGTGCCACCGGCGGGAATAACACAGATACGCAGTATTTT
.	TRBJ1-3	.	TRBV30	CAWSPDHKGRSGNTIYF	TGTGCCTGGAGCCCCGACCATAAGGGTAGATCTGGAAACACCATATATTTT
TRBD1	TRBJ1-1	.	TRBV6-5	CASGWTGRDTEAFF	TGTGCCAGCGGATGGACAGGGCGGGACACTGAAGCTTTCTTT
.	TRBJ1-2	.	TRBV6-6	CASSYSGADGYGYTF	TGTGCCAGCAGTTACTCTGGGGCGGATGGCTATGGCTACACCTTC
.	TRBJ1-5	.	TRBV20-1	CSASSRTSNQPQHF	TGCAGTGCTAGTTCTCGGACAAGCAATCAGCCCCAGCATTTT
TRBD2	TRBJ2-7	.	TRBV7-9	CASSPQAGEVSYEQYF	TGTGCCAGCAGCCCTCAAGCGGGAGAAGTGTCCTACGAGCAGTACTTC
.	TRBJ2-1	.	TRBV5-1	CASSLFSRASYNEQFF	TGCGCCAGCAGCTTGTTTTCTCGAGCCTCCTACAATGAGCAGTTCTTC
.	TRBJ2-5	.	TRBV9	CASSVEPGRQETQYF	TGTGCCAGCAGCGTAGAACCGGGACGGCAAGAGACCCAGTACTTC
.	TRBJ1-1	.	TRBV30	CAWSGLPNTEAFF	TGTGCCTGGAGTGGTCTCCCGAACACTGAAGCTTTCTTT
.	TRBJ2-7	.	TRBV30	CATQMGSLVRGEQYF	TGTGCTACGCAGATGGGCTCCCTGGTGCGGGGCGAGCAGTACTTC
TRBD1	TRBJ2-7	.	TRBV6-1	CASSGVTGGLTGGSQQYF	TGTGCCAGCAGTGGAGTGACAGGGGGCCTGACGGGAGGGTCCCAGCAGTACTTC
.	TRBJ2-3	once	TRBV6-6	CASEQTSTDTQYF	TGTGCCAGCGAGCAGACTAGCACAGATACGCAGTATTTT
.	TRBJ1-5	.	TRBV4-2	CASSKSKGSRQPQHF	TGTGCCAGCAGTAAAAGCAAGGGAAGTCGCCAGCCCCAGCATTTT
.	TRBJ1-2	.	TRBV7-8	CASSSRPGGDGYTF	TGTGCCAGCAGCTCCCGGCCGGGGGGCGATGGCTACACCTTC
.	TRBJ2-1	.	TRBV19	CASSLTAGRGYNEQFF	TGTGCCAGTAGTTTAACAGCGGGTAGGGGGTACAATGAGCAGTTCTTC
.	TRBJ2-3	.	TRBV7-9	CASSSLPDTQYF	TGTGCCAGCAGCTCTCTCCCGGATACGCAGTATTTT
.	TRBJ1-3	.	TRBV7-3	CASSLTGAGPNTIYF	TGTGCCAGCAGCTTAACGGGGGCAGGGCCTAACACCATATATTTT
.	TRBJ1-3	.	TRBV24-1	CATSDSTGNTIYF	TGTGCCACCAGTGACTCGACGGGAAACACCATATATTTT
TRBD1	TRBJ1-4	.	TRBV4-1	CASSHQIEGQGGEKLFF	TGCGCCAGCAGCCACCAGATCGAGGGACAGGGAGGTGAAAAACTGTTTTTT
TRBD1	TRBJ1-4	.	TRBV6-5	CASSRLQGKGEKLFF	TGTGCCAGCAGTAGATTACAGGGGAAGGGTGAAAAACTGTTTTTT
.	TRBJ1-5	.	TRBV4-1	CASSQETGNQPQHF	TGCGCCAGCAGCCAGGAAACAGGGAATCAGCCCCAGCATTTT
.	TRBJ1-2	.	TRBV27	CASRGGAHYGYTF	TGTGCCAGCAGGGGAGGGGCGCACTATGGCTACACCTTC
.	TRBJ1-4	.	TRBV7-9	CASSLVDSTNEKLFF	TGTGCCAGCAGCTTGGTGGACTCCACTAATGAAAAACTGTTTTTT
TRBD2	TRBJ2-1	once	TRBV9	CASSTLGGGPYNEQFF	TGTGCCAGCAGCACCCTCGGGGGGGGACCCTACAATGAGCAGTTCTTC
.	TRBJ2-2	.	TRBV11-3	CASSFTGNSGELFF	TGTGCCAGCAGCTTTACAGGGAATTCCGGGGAGCTGTTTTTT
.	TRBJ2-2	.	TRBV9	CASSDRWGHTGELFF	TGTGCCAGCAGCGACAGATGGGGGCACACCGGGGAGCTGTTTTTT
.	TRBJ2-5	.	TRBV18	CASSPRPPRESETQYF	TGTGCCAGCTCACCACGGCCCCCCAGGGAGAGCGAGACCCAGTACTTC
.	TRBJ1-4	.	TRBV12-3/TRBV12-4	CASTQGREKLFF	TGTGCCAGCACTCAGGGGCGTGAAAAACTGTTTTTT
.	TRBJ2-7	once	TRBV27	CASSLLEGYEQYF	TGTGCCAGCAGTTTGCTCGAAGGCTACGAGCAGTACTTC
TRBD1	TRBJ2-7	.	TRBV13	CASSSRTGFHEQYF	TGTGCCAGCAGCTCAAGGACAGGTTTCCACGAGCAGTACTTC
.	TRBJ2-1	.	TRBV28	CASSYPRVVIPHEQFF	TGTGCCAGCAGTTACCCCAGGGTCGTTATCCCCCATGAGCAGTTCTTC
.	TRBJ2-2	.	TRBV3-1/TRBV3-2	CASSPTRSTGELFF	TGTGCCAGCAGCCCTACTCGGAGCACCGGGGAGCTGTTTTTT
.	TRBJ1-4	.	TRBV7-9	CASSLAVGSNEKLFF	TGTGCCAGCAGCTTAGCAGTCGGCAGTAATGAAAAACTGTTTTTT
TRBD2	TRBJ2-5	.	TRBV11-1	CAVEASGRVETQYF	TGTGCCGTGGAAGCTAGCGGGAGAGTAGAGACCCAGTACTTC
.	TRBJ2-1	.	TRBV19	CASSIFGASVLSYNEQFF	TGTGCCAGTAGTATTTTCGGGGCTAGCGTGTTGTCCTACAATGAGCAGTTCTTC
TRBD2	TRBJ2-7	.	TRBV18	CASSQGLAGAYEQYF	TGTGCCAGCTCACAAGGACTAGCTGGGGCCTACGAGCAGTACTTC
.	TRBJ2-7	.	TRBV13	CASSLGGEGSYEQYF	TGTGCCAGCAGTTTGGGGGGAGAAGGCTCCTACGAGCAGTACTTC
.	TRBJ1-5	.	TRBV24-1	CATSQQGQPQHF	TGTGCCACCAGCCAACAGGGCCAGCCCCAGCATTTT
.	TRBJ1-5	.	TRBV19	CASSIKGNQPQHF	TGTGCCAGTAGTATAAAGGGGAATCAGCCTCAGCATTTT
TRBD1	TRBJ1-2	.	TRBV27	CASSQDREEYGYTF	TGTGCCAGCAGTCAGGACAGGGAGGAGTATGGCTACACCTTC
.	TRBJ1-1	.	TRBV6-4	CASSPTDGRNTEAFF	TGTGCCAGCAGTCCTACTGACGGGAGAAACACTGAAGCTTTCTTT
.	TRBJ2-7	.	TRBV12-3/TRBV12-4	CASSLVGAYEQYF	TGTGCCAGCAGTTTGGTGGGAGCCTACGAGCAGTACTTC
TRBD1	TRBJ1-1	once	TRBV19	CASIPQGDTEAFF	TGTGCCAGTATTCCCCAGGGGGATACTGAAGCTTTCTTT
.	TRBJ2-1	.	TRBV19	CASSIAGERDLSYNEQFF	TGTGCCAGTAGTATAGCCGGAGAGAGGGACCTCTCCTACAATGAGCAGTTCTTC